This section outlines one T cell receptor (beta chain) sequence together with its context. The entry originates in a study of T-cell memory formation after mild COVID-19. It was 5'RACE with constant-segment primers that produced the TCR alpha and TCR beta cDNA libraries, which carried sample barcodes and UMIs. TCRdb passed the 5' RACE reads through MiXCR, listing each CDR3 protein once. There are 530,000 or so distinct CDR3 sequences in the sample; roughly 17% occur only once, and about 8.1% lies in the top ten. The CDR3 contains 15 residues. V lost 5 bases to trimming and J lost 2 bases, with 15 bases between them. Germline loops: CDR1 SGHTA, CDR2 FQGNSA.

The receptor comes from an adult woman who had mild COVID-19 (a few samples of this study predate the infection). Cell type and time point are not known. Sequencing used PBMCs or a T cell subset sorted from them (not recorded which). V usage is TRBV7-2 and J usage is TRBJ2-5; weak D call: TRBD1 (6 bases). The CDR3 DNA follows: TGTGCCAGCAGCCCGCTTTTGGGGACACAAGAGACCCAGTACTTC. Translation: CASSPLLGTQETQYF.